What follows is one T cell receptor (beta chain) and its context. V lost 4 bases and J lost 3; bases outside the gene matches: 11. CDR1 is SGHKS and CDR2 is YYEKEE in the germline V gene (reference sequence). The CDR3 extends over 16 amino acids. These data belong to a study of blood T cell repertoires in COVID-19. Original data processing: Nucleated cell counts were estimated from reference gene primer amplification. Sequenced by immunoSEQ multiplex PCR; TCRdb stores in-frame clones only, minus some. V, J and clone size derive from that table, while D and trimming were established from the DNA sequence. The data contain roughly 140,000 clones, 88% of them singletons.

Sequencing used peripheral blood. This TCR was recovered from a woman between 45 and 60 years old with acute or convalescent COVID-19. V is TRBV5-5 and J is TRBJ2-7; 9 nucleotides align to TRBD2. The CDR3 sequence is CASSAQRRLADYEQYF. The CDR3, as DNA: TGTGCCAGCAGCGCCCAGAGGAGACTAGCGGACTACGAGCAGTACTTC.